The subject of this entry is one T cell receptor beta chain. The antigen it binds to is not known. Per-base qualities were not stored, and no clone one base away is much larger. CDR1 SGHRS and CDR2 YFSETQ are derived from the germline V gene. V is pruned by 1 base and J by 7 bases, leaving 3 bases of the junction without a gene match. The cysteine opens and the phenylalanine closes a CDR3 of 15 amino acids. Only the CDR3 portion is preserved as DNA: 45 bases, with reading frame beginning at the first base. TCRbeta CDR3 regions were amplified from genomic DNA by means of the immunoSEQ Assay, a bias-controlled multiplex PCR. As for the original processing: The number of nucleated cells in each sample was estimated from the amplification of reference gene primers within the assay. Sequence reads were collapsed and filtered to measure the absolute abundance of every unique TCRbeta CDR3 rearrangement. Productive Simpson clonality was computed per sample as the square root of Simpson's diversity index over productive rearrangements. TCRdb carries this immuneACCESS record with in-frame sequences only. Its versions omit some clonotypes, under half of them owing to an unresolved V gene in the studies checked, with the rest unexplained. For V, J and clone size, that table is used; D and trimming come from the DNA. The sample table contains 150,000 or so clones; only one count was recorded for roughly 80% of them. 25% to 30% of the sample goes to the ten largest clones.

Whole blood was collected in K2EDTA tubes by collaborating institutions according to the institutions' own protocols. For TCRbeta analysis, collaborators shipped samples as frozen whole blood, isolated PBMCs, or DNA extracted from either of those sample types. The sample belongs to a study of blood T cell repertoires in COVID-19 (dated by TCRdb to between 2020 and 2021). For the study in its entirety: Samples from collaborators originated in the United States, Italy and Spain and spanned both the acute and convalescent phases of COVID-19. The material from the prospective study consisted of cDNA or gDNA derived from T cells, B-cell-depleted T cells, or PBMCs. Deeply sampled blood TCRbeta repertoires from subjects exposed to, actively infected with, or recovered from COVID-19 were included in the dataset. The repertoires were released in a freely available public database intended as a resource for research on the immune response to SARS-CoV-2. The samples were drawn from the first 160 participants of the ongoing ImmuneRACE study and from some 1,300 subjects provided by 6 global collaborators. Nearly every sample came with metadata listing a de-identified subject ID, COVID-19 status, age in years and sex. Where HLA class I and class II types were available, the types were taken from metadata supplied by the sample provider, not from assay-based typing.

Findings and caveats that apply to the study as a whole: The amount of clinical and demographic metadata varied by source and participant and was provided uncurated.

Sequences were obtained from peripheral blood. The clonotype comes from a woman in her sixties or seventies with acute or convalescent COVID-19. The chain is encoded by TRBV5-1 joined to TRBJ2-3; 13 bases in the junction line up with TRBD2. The bases read TGCGCCAGCAGCTTGACTAGCGGGGGGGCGTATACGCAGTATTTT. Its coded protein is CASSLTSGGAYTQYF.